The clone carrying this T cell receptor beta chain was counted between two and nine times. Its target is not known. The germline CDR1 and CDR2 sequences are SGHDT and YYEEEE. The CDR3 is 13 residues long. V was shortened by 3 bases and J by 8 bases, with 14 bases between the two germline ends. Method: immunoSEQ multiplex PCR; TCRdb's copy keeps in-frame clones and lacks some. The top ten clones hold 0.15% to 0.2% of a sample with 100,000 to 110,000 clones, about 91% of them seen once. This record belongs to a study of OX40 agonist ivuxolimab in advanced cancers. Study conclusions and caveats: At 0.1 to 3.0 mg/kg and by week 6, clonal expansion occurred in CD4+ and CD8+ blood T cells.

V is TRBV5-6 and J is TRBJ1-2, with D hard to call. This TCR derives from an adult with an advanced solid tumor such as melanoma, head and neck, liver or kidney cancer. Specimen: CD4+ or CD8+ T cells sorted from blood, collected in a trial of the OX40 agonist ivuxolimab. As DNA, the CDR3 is TGTGCCAGCAGCTGGGCGGGGTCAGGCGGCTACACCTTC. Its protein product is CASSWAGSGGYTF.